Shown below are 31 T cell receptor beta chains from a single sample sequenced in a study of shared clonotypes between healthy human individuals. The repertoire was sequenced with immunoSEQ multiplex PCR; TCRdb's copy has only in-frame clones and lacks some. The table shows 900,000 to 1,200,000 clones, with around three quarters occurring only once. The sequenced material came from memory CD4+ T cells from PBMCs. The subset here: CD45RA-negative fraction. The origin of the receptors is a man between 18 and 35 years old in good health. Some clones in this sample may be carry-over from other donors' samples.

This chain links TRBV15 with TRBJ2-1; D might be TRBD1 or TRBD2, each matching 5 bases. Looked up from germline, CDR1 is LNHNV and CDR2 is YYDKDF (reference sequence). Trimming removed 5 bases at V and 3 bases at J, with 17 bases between. CDR3 length: 16 amino acids. The CDR3 protein is CATSSQGAESYNEQFF. CDR3 DNA: TGTGCCACCAGCTCCCAGGGAGCGGAGAGCTACAATGAGCAGTTCTTC.

The gene calls are TRBV4-2 and TRBJ2-3; 14 bases are shared with TRBD2. Looked up from germline, CDR1 is LGHNA and CDR2 is YNFKEQ. Unmatched junction bases numbered 5, after V lost 4 bases and J lost 2 bases. This CDR3 region has 17 residues. Written as DNA, the CDR3 is TGTGCCAGCAGCCCTCTGACTAGCGGGAGGGCCACAGATACGCAGTATTTT. It encodes CASSPLTSGRATDTQYF.

The genes are TRBV7-2 and TRBJ2-2, with no clear D. Trimming pared 5 bases from V and 2 bases from J, leaving 9 bases between. The CDR3 is 14 residues long. Germline assignment: CDR1 SGHTA and CDR2 FQGNSA. The CDR3 nucleotides read TGTGCCAGCAGCGTATCACGTAACACCGGGGAGCTGTTTTTT. This gives the protein CASSVSRNTGELFF.

This chain joins TRBV30 and TRBJ1-6; D may be TRBD1 (5 bases). Germline values: CDR1 GTSNPN, CDR2 SVGIG (reference sequence). This CDR3 comprises 15 residues. V dropped 0 bases and J dropped 9 bases, with 15 bases sitting between them. In DNA, the CDR3 is TGTGCCTGGAGTGTCGGGGACCCGAGAGTTTCACCCCTCCACTTT. Translated, it gives CAWSVGDPRVSPLHF.

The rearrangement uses TRBV6-1 and TRBJ2-7, with 8 bases aligning to TRBD2. J lost 0 bases, V lost 6 bases, and 4 bases had no gene match. Germline V gives CDR1 MNHNS, CDR2 SASEGT. This CDR3 comprises 14 residues. The CDR3 sequence: CASSTSGSSYEQYF. For the CDR3, the DNA is TGTGCCAGCAGCACTAGCGGTAGCTCCTACGAGCAGTACTTC.

The chain links TRBV5-1 to TRBJ2-3, with D hard to call. The germline V gene has CDR1 SGHRS and CDR2 YFSETQ. The length of the CDR3 is 15 residues. V was cut by 0 bases and J by 1 base, with 9 bases left in between. For the CDR3, the DNA is TGCGCCAGCAGCTTGGCCCAGGTTCGCACAGATACGCAGTATTTT. Encoded protein: CASSLAQVRTDTQYF. The full variable domain, completed using reference TRBV5-1 and TRBJ2-3, is KAGVTQTPRYLIKTRGQQVTLSCSPISGHRSVSWYQQTPGQGLQFLFEYFSETQRNKGNFPGRFSGRQFSNSRSEMNVSTLELGDSALYLCASSLAQVRTDTQYFGPGTRLTVL.

This clone was picked up many times. Other DNA sequences from this sample encode an identical CDR3 as well. The chain recombines TRBV7-8 with TRBJ2-7; TRBD1 matches at 8 bases. This CDR3 is 20 amino acids long. The trim removed 1 base at V and 4 bases at J, leaving 21 bases unmatched. From germline, CDR1 is SGHVS and CDR2 FQNEAQ. The CDR3: CASSLVILPSPGTGLYEQYF. CDR3 DNA: TGTGCCAGCAGCTTAGTAATTTTACCATCTCCGGGGACAGGTCTTTACGAGCAGTACTTC.

A single count supports this clone. Other DNA sequences in this sample translate to the same CDR3. In nucleotides, the CDR3 is TGTGCCAGCTCACTTACGGGCAATCAGCCCCAGCATTTT. Translating gives CASSLTGNQPQHF. The J gene is TRBJ1-5, the V gene TRBV18, with no clear D. The CDR3 length is 13 residues. Between the trimmed V and J ends, which lost 4 bases and 2 bases, there was a span of 6 bases. Germline CDR1 is KGHSH and CDR2 is LQKENI.

Of note for this clone: Distinct nucleotide sequences in the sample also encode this CDR3. J is TRBJ1-1 and V is TRBV5-4; D unresolved. This CDR3 is 12 amino acids long. From germline, CDR1 is SGHNT and CDR2 YYREEE (reference sequence). V lost 1 base and J 4 bases, leaving 5 bases between the germline ends. The CDR3 coding sequence is TGTGCCAGCAGCTTGCTTGGCACTGAAGCTTTCTTT. Protein sequence: CASSLLGTEAFF. Full variable domain (outside the CDR3, taken from reference TRBV5-4 and TRBJ1-1): ETGVTQSPTHLIKTRGQQVTLRCSSQSGHNTVSWYQQALGQGPQFIFQYYREEENGRGNFPPRFSGLQFPNYSSELNVNALELDDSALYLCASSLLGTEAFFGQGTRLTVV.

This rearrangement joins TRBV5-8 to TRBJ1-2, with no clear D. Germline V gene data show CDR1 as SGHTS and CDR2 as YDEGEE. This CDR3 has 11 residues. V was trimmed by 1 base and J by 8 bases, leaving 6 bases between them. DNA for the CDR3: TGTGCCAGCAGCTTGACGACGGGCTACACCTTC. It yields the protein CASSLTTGYTF.

The V and J genes are TRBV19 and TRBJ2-2, with no clear D. The CDR3 is 14 residues long. Trimming removed 1 base at V and 6 bases at J, with 9 bases between. Germline CDR1 LNHDA, CDR2 SQIVND (reference sequence). This chain's CDR3 is CASSIGSFSGELFF. CDR3 coding DNA: TGTGCCAGTAGTATAGGCAGCTTCTCCGGGGAGCTGTTTTTT.

The chain combines TRBV19 with TRBJ2-3; the D gene is possibly TRBD2 (5 bases). The CDR3 sequence is 14 residues long. Germline V lookup: CDR1 LNHDA, CDR2 SQIVND (reference sequence). V was cut by 4 bases and J by 4 bases, with 12 bases left in between. The CDR3 sequence is CASSSSGLADTQYF. CDR3 in DNA: TGTGCCAGTAGTAGCTCGGGGTTGGCAGATACGCAGTATTTT.

The chain recombines TRBV7-9 with TRBJ2-6; 7 bases line up with TRBD1. V shed 5 bases and J 0 bases; nucleotides not matched to a gene: 10. From germline, CDR1 is SEHNR and CDR2 FQNEAQ (reference sequence). The CDR3 contains 18 residues. CDR3 sequence (DNA): TGTGCCAGCAGCCATGTGACAGGGTCCTTCTCTGGGGCCAACGTCCTGACTTTC. Its translation is CASSHVTGSFSGANVLTF.

The rearrangement uses TRBV28 and TRBJ2-7; 13 nucleotides agree with TRBD2. This CDR3 contains 20 residues. Germline values: CDR1 MDHEN, CDR2 SYDVKM. V lost 2 bases, J lost 0 bases, and 13 bases stayed unmatched. The DNA of the CDR3 is TGTGCCAGCAGTTTAAACCCCGGACTAGCGGGAGTGATGAGCTCCTACGAGCAGTACTTC. Its protein product is CASSLNPGLAGVMSSYEQYF.

The gene calls are TRBV6-1 and TRBJ1-1, with a weak D call TRBD1 (5 bases). The V gene's germline CDR1 is MNHNS and CDR2 SASEGT. The CDR3 has 14 residues. V lost 1 base and J lost 3, with 9 bases in between. The CDR3 region is CASSEEGPHTEAFF. The CDR3 coding sequence is TGTGCCAGCAGTGAAGAGGGGCCACACACTGAAGCTTTCTTT.

The chain uses TRBV4-2 and TRBJ1-2; D not certain. Germline V lookup: CDR1 LGHNA, CDR2 YNFKEQ. V lost 0 bases and J 3 bases, leaving 17 bases between the germline ends. The CDR3 is 17 residues long. CDR3 sequence: CASSQDGDSGRDYGYTF. The CDR3 DNA reads TGTGCCAGCAGCCAAGATGGAGACTCGGGGAGGGACTATGGCTACACCTTC.

The gene calls are TRBV13 and TRBJ2-5; 10 positions match TRBD2. Losses at the gene ends were 4 bases for V and 5 bases for J; bases not matched to a gene: 13. The germline gives CDR1 PRHDT, CDR2 FYEKMQ (reference sequence). The CDR3 consists of 17 residues. CDR3 sequence (DNA): TGTGCCAGCAGCTGGGGCAGTAGCGGGAGGATTGAGGAGACCCAGTACTTC. Protein product: CASSWGSSGRIEETQYF.

The V gene is TRBV5-1, the J gene TRBJ2-2; D gene uncertain. CDR1 and CDR2 (germline): SGHRS, YFSETQ. Trimming removed 1 base from V and 7 bases from J, with 8 bases in between. This CDR3 comprises 13 residues. As DNA, the CDR3 is TGCGCCAGCAGCTTGAATGGGGACGGGGAGCTGTTTTTT. Translation gives CASSLNGDGELFF.

The rearrangement joins TRBV29-1 to TRBJ1-4; D is uncertain. Germline V lookup: CDR1 SQVTM, CDR2 ANQGSEA. The CDR3 sequence is 11 residues long. V gave up 6 bases and J gave up 5 bases, with 7 bases separating them. The CDR3 reads CSVLRNEKLFF. CDR3 DNA: TGCAGCGTCCTACGGAATGAAAAACTGTTTTTT.

This chain links TRBV6-5 with TRBJ1-1; TRBD1 matches at 7 bases. The trim removed 6 bases at V and 4 bases at J, leaving 8 bases unmatched. CDR1 is MNHEY, CDR2 SVGAGI, per germline. The CDR3 has 14 residues. CDR3 bases: TGTGCCAGCAGGCCCAGACAGGGTACCACTGAAGCTTTCTTT. Its translation: CASRPRQGTTEAFF.

This sequence joins TRBV6-1 and TRBJ2-7, with D unclear. This CDR3 is built from 13 residues. V was pared by 2 bases and J by 4 bases, with 9 bases between. From germline, CDR1 is MNHNS and CDR2 SASEGT. The CDR3, as DNA: TGTGCCAGCAGTGAAACTCTAGTATACGAGCAGTACTTC. Amino acids: CASSETLVYEQYF.

CDR3 DNA sequence: TGCAGCGTTAGGGTTTACAATGAGCAGTTCTTC. Protein product: CSVRVYNEQFF. The chain is built from TRBV29-1 and TRBJ2-1; unclear D gene. Trimming left V 5 bases short and J 4 bases short, with 6 bases between. The CDR3 runs 11 residues. CDR1 and CDR2 (germline): SQVTM, ANQGSEA.

CDR3 in amino acids: CATNERGVDTDTQYF. In DNA form, the CDR3 reads TGTGCCACTAACGAACGAGGGGTGGACACAGATACGCAGTATTTT. This chain links TRBV5-6 with TRBJ2-3; D may match TRBD1 or TRBD2 (5 bases each). The CDR3 is 15 residues long. Trimming shortened V by 9 bases and J by 2 bases, and 19 bases separated the two germline ends. The germline gives CDR1 SGHDT, CDR2 YYEEEE.

Comments on this clone: Distinct nucleotide sequences in the sample also encode this CDR3. This chain joins TRBV19 and TRBJ1-2; D is perhaps TRBD1 (5 bases). Deletions cut 3 bases from V and 2 bases from J, with 13 bases between. Germline values: CDR1 LNHDA, CDR2 SQIVND (reference sequence). The CDR3 consists of 15 residues. CDR3 residues: CASSIWGTPNYGYTF. The CDR3 bases are TGTGCCAGTAGTATTTGGGGGACTCCCAACTATGGCTACACCTTC. The whole variable domain, filled in from reference TRBV19 and TRBJ1-2, reads DGGITQSPKYLFRKEGQNVTLSCEQNLNHDAMYWYRQDPGQGLRLIYYSQIVNDFQKGDIAEGYSVSREKKESFPLTVTSAQKNPTAFYLCASSIWGTPNYGYTFGSGTRLTVV.

The V call is TRBV6-1, the J call TRBJ2-3, with no clear D. V was clipped by 0 bases and J by 4 bases, with 8 bases between them. This CDR3 has 14 residues. CDR1 is MNHNS and CDR2 is SASEGT in the germline V gene. The CDR3 region has the DNA TGTGCCAGCAGTGAAGCGGACGGTCCAGATACGCAGTATTTT. This encodes CASSEADGPDTQYF.

The genes are TRBV7-8 and TRBJ2-7, with 9 bases lining up with TRBD1. The CDR3 length is 15 residues. Per the germline V gene, CDR1 is SGHVS and CDR2 is FQNEAQ. Trimming took 5 bases from V and 5 from J; bases not matched to a gene: 10. The CDR3 region has the DNA TGTGCCAGCAGCACAACCGGGACAGGGTTCAACGAGCAGTACTTC. This codes for CASSTTGTGFNEQYF.

The gene calls are TRBV28 and TRBJ2-1; 9 bases are shared with TRBD1. Germline CDR1 reads MDHEN; CDR2 reads SYDVKM. CDR3 length: 15 amino acids. The ends lost 7 bases at V and 3 bases at J; junction bases unmatched: 7. CDR3 sequence: CASIEQGAGYNEQFF. The CDR3, as DNA: TGTGCCAGCATCGAACAGGGGGCCGGCTACAATGAGCAGTTCTTC.

On this clone: The junction departs from germline at one end; a sequencing error may be responsible. The chain links TRBV6-5 to TRBJ2-3; D unresolved. This CDR3 has 11 amino acids. The germline gives CDR1 MNHEY, CDR2 SVGAGI. As DNA, the CDR3 is TGTGCCAGCACTTACTCCGATACGCAGTATTTT. It codes for CASTYSDTQYF.

The rearrangement links TRBV9 to TRBJ2-2; TRBD1 is a possible D gene (6 bases). The CDR3 is made up of 17 amino acids. Germline lookup yields CDR1 SGDLS and CDR2 YYNGEE. The germline V and J ends were trimmed by 6 bases and 5 bases, with 23 bases remaining between them. This CDR3 reads CASTPWGGQGGTGELFF. DNA of the CDR3: TGTGCCAGCACCCCGTGGGGCGGGCAAGGGGGTACCGGGGAGCTGTTTTTT.

The rearrangement links TRBV27 to TRBJ1-1, with D unresolved. Germline V gene data show CDR1 as MNHEY and CDR2 as SMNVEV (reference sequence). V was shortened by 7 bases and J by 1 base, with 13 bases between the two germline ends. The length of the CDR3 is 14 residues. The CDR3 reads CASNPLAGNTEAFF. Written as DNA, the CDR3 is TGTGCCAGCAACCCCCTGGCGGGGAACACTGAAGCTTTCTTT.

This clone occurred once. This chain connects TRBV18 to TRBJ2-2, with a weak D call TRBD2 (6 bases). The CDR3 covers 16 residues. Germline V lookup: CDR1 KGHSH, CDR2 LQKENI. Trimming left V 4 bases short and J 7 bases short, with 19 bases between. The CDR3 nucleotides read TGTGCCAGCTCACTCGGACTACCTACGGGTAACGGGGAGCTGTTTTTT. This gives the protein CASSLGLPTGNGELFF.